A single sample gave rise to the 7 T cell receptor beta chains below, sequenced in a study of response to subunit inactivated influenza vaccine. TCRdb re-called the RT-PCR reads with MiXCR, one entry per CDR3 protein. This sample has 750,000 to 850,000 distinct CDR3 sequences, with 15% to 20% found just once. Sequenced material: PBMCs from blood, taken more than 4 days after vaccination. Every receptor here comes from a man in his forties or fifties who received an inactivated influenza vaccine.

The J gene is TRBJ2-1, the V gene TRBV20-1; D perhaps matches TRBD2 (5 bases). Trimming pared 3 bases from V and 6 bases from J, leaving 18 bases between. The germline CDR1 and CDR2 sequences are DFQATT and SNEGSKA (reference sequence). The CDR3 extends over 15 amino acids. The CDR3 protein is CSASSIRGPLNEQFF. For the CDR3, the DNA is TGCAGTGCTAGTTCGATACGGGGTCCTCTCAATGAGCAGTTCTTC.

This sequence joins TRBV4-3 and TRBJ2-2; the D gene is possibly TRBD1 (6 bases). CDR1 is LGHNA, CDR2 YSLEER, per germline. The CDR3 is 17 residues long. V gave up 0 bases and J gave up 0 bases, with 11 bases separating them. The CDR3 coding sequence is TGCGCCAGCAGCCAAGAACCCGGACAGACGAACACCGGGGAGCTGTTTTTT. Residues: CASSQEPGQTNTGELFF.

The chain joins TRBV20-1 to TRBJ2-1; D call uncertain. The CDR3 covers 14 residues. Per germline, CDR1 DFQATT and CDR2 SNEGSKA (reference sequence). Trimming took 6 bases from V and 0 from J, leaving 12 bases between them. CDR3 DNA: TGCAGTGCACCGGGCGCTGTCTCCTACAATGAGCAGTTCTTC. It codes for CSAPGAVSYNEQFF.

This clonotype has a single count. The chain has TRBV28 and TRBJ2-7; D perhaps matches TRBD2 (6 bases). Germline values: CDR1 MDHEN, CDR2 SYDVKM. V lost 7 bases, J lost 2 bases, and 21 bases lay in between. There are 16 residues in the CDR3. The CDR3 coding sequence is TGTGCCAGCACTAAAGCCGGCGGGGCCGGAACCTACGAGCAGTACTTC. Amino acids: CASTKAGGAGTYEQYF.

This clonotype has a count of ten or more. The chain's CDR3 is CSARGAYEQYF. CDR3 DNA: TGCAGTGCTAGGGGGGCCTACGAGCAGTACTTC. The chain couples TRBV20-1 to TRBJ2-7; D is tentatively TRBD1 or TRBD2 (5 bases each). The V end was cut by 3 bases, the J end by 2 bases, with 5 bases between. The V gene's germline CDR1 is DFQATT and CDR2 SNEGSKA (reference sequence). This CDR3 has 11 amino acids.

This clonotype was recorded at least ten times. This chain joins TRBV12-3 or TRBV12-4 and TRBJ1-5; 9 nucleotides align to TRBD1. V gave up 6 bases and J gave up 6 bases; unmatched junction bases: 9. The CDR3 runs to 15 residues. The CDR3 reads CASSRDRARGQPQHF. DNA for the CDR3: TGTGCCAGCAGCCGGGACAGGGCCCGAGGTCAGCCCCAGCATTTT.

This chain joins TRBV11-2 and TRBJ2-4; D gene uncertain. V was trimmed by 1 base and J by 9 bases, leaving 7 bases between them. Per germline, CDR1 SGHAT and CDR2 FQNNGV. The CDR3 is 12 amino acids. The CDR3 sequence is CASSLAQGIQYF. CDR3 DNA: TGTGCCAGCAGCTTAGCTCAAGGCATTCAGTACTTC.